This T cell receptor (beta chain) was captured by sequencing in a study of shared clonotypes between healthy human individuals. Turning to the study itself: For every donor, three CD4 naive, three CD4 memory, two CD8 naive and one CD8 memory plates were used.

Positively selected for CCR7, the CD45RO-negative cells used as naive CD8 cells excluded terminally differentiated effector memory CD45RA+ cells. With regard to this clone: What it binds is unknown.

Roughly 33,000 T cell genomes, or approximately 200 ng DNA, went into the sorted-subset replicate PCRs. As handled by the study authors: In the immunoSEQ data, sequences were junction-only and lacked quality scores, so filtering differed. Here immunoSEQ multiplex PCR was the method, and the copy in TCRdb shows in-frame clones only, minus some. The V and J calls and the clone size are those of that table, but D and trimming were determined from the DNA. The sample shows around 2,000,000 clones, just under 95% of them seen only once. Findings of the study overall: Naive subsets generally exceeded memory subsets in estimated richness.

This CDR3 is 18 amino acids long. V lost 6 bases to trimming and J lost 5 bases; unmatched junction nucleotides: 22. CDR1 and CDR2 (germline): SQVTM, ANQGSEA. The chain has TRBV29-1 and TRBJ2-3; 8 bases are a match to TRBD2. This sequence originates from a man in his late teens or twenties in good health. Source material: naive CD8+ T cells sorted from blood. Written as DNA, the CDR3 is TGCAGCGTCTACGGAATATCGACGGAGCGGGAGTTAGTAGATACGCAGTATTTT. This sequence encodes CSVYGISTERELVDTQYF.